Each of the 23 T cell receptor beta chains below was sequenced from the same sample in a study of blood T cell repertoires in COVID-19. Profiled with immunoSEQ multiplex PCR; TCRdb holds only in-frame clones, not every one. The data contain about 320,000 clones, roughly 85% of them singletons. The material sequenced was PBMCs or T cells enriched from blood (not recorded which). Receptor source: a young woman who had been exposed to COVID-19.

The rearrangement joins TRBV6-1 to TRBJ2-1; 9 bases are a match to TRBD2. The V and J ends lost 0 bases and 2 bases, in that order; junction bases with no gene match: 5. Germline V gene data show CDR1 as MNHNS and CDR2 as SASEGT. The CDR3 covers 17 residues. This CDR3 is CASSEAGVAGAYNEQFF. The CDR3 nucleotides read TGTGCCAGCAGTGAAGCTGGAGTAGCGGGAGCCTACAATGAGCAGTTCTTC.

CDR3 nucleotide sequence: TGTGCCAGCAGTTTATCTCCTAACAGGGGAGAAGGCTACACCTTC. Residues: CASSLSPNRGEGYTF. The genes are TRBV27 and TRBJ1-2; 7 bases agree with TRBD1. V was pared by 0 bases and J by 8 bases, with 9 bases of the junction left unmatched. The CDR3 consists of 15 residues. Germline-derived CDR1 and CDR2 are MNHEY and SMNVEV (reference sequence).

The J gene is TRBJ2-7, the V gene TRBV2; tentative D call: TRBD1 (5 bases). The CDR3 length is 15 residues. The ends were cut back, 3 bases at V and 5 bases at J, with 17 bases in the middle. Germline CDR1 and CDR2: SNHLY and FYNNEI. The CDR3 region has the DNA TGTGCCAGCAGTGAGCGGCTTCCGCAGGGCAACGAGCAGTACTTC. Amino acid sequence: CASSERLPQGNEQYF.

V is TRBV5-1 and J is TRBJ2-7, with 8 positions matching TRBD2. This CDR3 is built from 15 residues. Germline V gene data show CDR1 as SGHRS and CDR2 as YFSETQ. V was clipped by 4 bases and J by 3 bases; unmatched bases: 9. The CDR3 sequence: CASSPGLSGSYEQYF. In DNA form, the CDR3 reads TGCGCCAGCAGCCCGGGGCTGAGCGGGAGCTACGAGCAGTACTTC.

This chain connects TRBV6-2 or TRBV6-3 to TRBJ2-1; D uncertain. V was pared by 6 bases and J by 7 bases, with 10 bases between. CDR1 is MNHEY and CDR2 is SVGEGT in the germline V gene. The CDR3 loop spans 12 amino acids. In DNA form, the CDR3 reads TGTGCCAGCAGCCTGATGAGAAATGAGCAGTTCTTC. Translation: CASSLMRNEQFF.

This clone was seen only a few times. The rearrangement uses TRBV30 and TRBJ1-5; 8 positions agree with TRBD1. This CDR3 is 14 amino acids long. The J segment lost 3 bases and the V segment lost 5 bases, leaving 6 bases of the junction unmatched. In germline, CDR1 is GTSNPN, CDR2 SVGIG (reference sequence). CDR3 nucleotides: TGTGCCTGGTCAAGGGACAGGTTCAATCAGCCCCAGCATTTT. Amino acid sequence: CAWSRDRFNQPQHF.

Comment on this clone: This sample includes further DNA sequences coding for the same CDR3. The V call is TRBV18, the J call TRBJ1-2; 8 bases fit TRBD1. This CDR3 contains 14 residues. Trimming at V came to 2 bases and at J to 2 bases, leaving 1 base not matched to a gene. Germline CDR1 KGHSH, CDR2 LQKENI. Here the CDR3 reads CASSPGQGNYGYTF. CDR3 in DNA: TGTGCCAGCTCACCAGGACAGGGAAACTATGGCTACACCTTC.

V gene TRBV6-8 combines with J gene TRBJ2-1, with D hard to call. The CDR3 has 13 amino acids. Germline CDR1 reads MNHGY; CDR2 reads SAAAGT. V was trimmed by 2 bases and J by 4 bases, leaving 6 bases between them. CDR3 protein: CASSYDIYNEQFF. CDR3 coding DNA: TGTGCCAGCAGTTACGACATTTACAATGAGCAGTTCTTC.

The chain couples TRBV7-9 to TRBJ2-7; 16 nucleotides line up with TRBD2. The CDR3 is 18 residues long. Germline values: CDR1 SEHNR, CDR2 FQNEAQ (reference sequence). With V trimmed by 3 bases and J by 1 base, 6 bases remained unmatched. The CDR3: CASSFYPGLAGGSYEQYF. The CDR3 coding sequence is TGTGCCAGCAGCTTTTATCCGGGACTAGCGGGAGGGTCCTACGAGCAGTACTTC.

The genes are TRBV10-3 and TRBJ1-5, with 7 bases aligning to TRBD1. Trimming took 2 bases from V and 4 from J; bases not matched to a gene: 5. CDR1 is ENHRY and CDR2 is SYGVKD in the germline V gene. The CDR3 extends over 15 amino acids. The DNA of the CDR3 is TGTGCCATCAGTGAGGGAGGACAGGCGAATCAGCCCCAGCATTTT. It codes for CAISEGGQANQPQHF.

This chain joins TRBV4-1 and TRBJ1-5, with 7 nucleotides matching TRBD1. V lost 2 bases and J lost 0; bases outside the gene matches: 7. CDR3 length equals 17 residues. Per the germline V gene, CDR1 is MGHRA and CDR2 is YSYEKL. CDR3 loop: CASSQIGTAYSNQPQHF. The DNA of the CDR3 is TGCGCCAGCAGCCAAATCGGGACAGCATATAGCAATCAGCCCCAGCATTTT.

The rearrangement uses TRBV6-5 and TRBJ1-5, with D unresolved. Trimming removed 7 bases at V and 12 bases at J, with 16 bases between. Germline lookup yields CDR1 MNHEY and CDR2 SVGAGI. This CDR3 contains 12 residues. CDR3 coding DNA: TGTGCCAGCACGGCCCCTAAAGGACTCCAGCATTTT. As protein: CASTAPKGLQHF.

The genes are TRBV3-1 (or the pseudogene TRBV3-2) and TRBJ1-3; 7 bases map to TRBD1. Germline V gene sequence: CDR1 LGHDT, CDR2 YNNKEL (reference sequence). V gave up 0 bases and J gave up 4 bases; unmatched junction bases: 9. The CDR3 consists of 17 residues. The CDR3 DNA reads as TGTGCCAGCAGCCAAGAGTGTGCCGACAGGGCCGGAAACACCATATATTTT. Translating it yields CASSQECADRAGNTIYF.

This chain uses TRBV18 with TRBJ2-5, with D tentatively TRBD1 (6 bases). This CDR3 is built from 13 residues. Germline lookup yields CDR1 KGHSH and CDR2 LQKENI. V lost 4 bases and J 0 bases, leaving 6 bases between the germline ends. The CDR3 loop is CASSQGDQETQYF. CDR3 sequence (DNA): TGTGCCAGCTCACAGGGGGACCAAGAGACCCAGTACTTC.

This chain joins TRBV7-3 and TRBJ1-2, with D maybe TRBD1 (6 bases). Looked up from germline, CDR1 is SGHTA and CDR2 is FQGTGA. The CDR3 is made up of 14 amino acids. Trimming left V 4 bases short and J 4 bases short, with 13 bases between. The CDR3 reads CASSSPGDGYGYTF. The CDR3, as DNA: TGTGCCAGCAGCTCTCCAGGGGACGGCTATGGCTACACCTTC.

The chain has TRBV2 and TRBJ2-2; D perhaps matches TRBD1 (5 bases). Trimming left V 6 bases short and J 7 bases short, with 12 bases between. The length of the CDR3 is 13 residues. CDR1 and CDR2 from the germline V gene are SNHLY and FYNNEI. The CDR3: CASRTEIDGELFF. Here the CDR3 DNA reads TGTGCCAGCAGGACAGAAATCGACGGGGAGCTGTTTTTT.

This clone was found a few times. The V call is TRBV2, the J call TRBJ2-5; TRBD1 matches 7 bases. Germline V lookup: CDR1 SNHLY, CDR2 FYNNEI. Unmatched junction bases numbered 6, after V lost 6 bases and J lost 5 bases. The CDR3 is 13 residues long. The CDR3 here is CASRSGQTETQYF. The DNA of the CDR3 is TGTGCCAGCAGGTCGGGACAGACGGAGACCCAGTACTTC. Full variable domain (outside the CDR3, taken from reference TRBV2 and TRBJ2-5): EPEVTQTPSHQVTQMGQEVILRCVPISNHLYFYWYRQILGQKVEFLVSFYNNEISEKSEIFDDQFSVERPDGSNFTLKIRSTKLEDSAMYFCASRSGQTETQYFGPGTRLLVL.

This clone was counted once. V is TRBV12-3 or TRBV12-4 and J is TRBJ2-3; no firm D call. This CDR3 contains 13 residues. V dropped 6 bases and J dropped 0 bases, with 7 bases sitting between them. The CDR3 protein is CASRVLSTDTQYF. The CDR3 DNA reads TGTGCCAGCAGAGTACTTAGCACAGATACGCAGTATTTT.

The chain carries TRBV5-1 and TRBJ1-6; D is perhaps TRBD1 (6 bases). The V gene's germline CDR1 is SGHRS and CDR2 YFSETQ. This CDR3 contains 15 residues. Trimming took off 1 base at V and 10 bases at J, with 15 bases between the two ends. The CDR3 nucleotides read TGCGCCAGCAGCTTGAATCAGGGGATGGCGTCACCCCTCCACTTT. This translates into CASSLNQGMASPLHF.

This chain links TRBV5-1 with TRBJ2-2, with TRBD1 identical over 8 bases. There are 16 residues in the CDR3. Per germline, CDR1 SGHRS and CDR2 YFSETQ. J lost 5 bases, V lost 2 bases, and 8 bases had no gene match. The CDR3 region is CASSLDRGRYTGELFF. The CDR3 region has the DNA TGCGCCAGCAGCTTAGACAGGGGAAGATATACCGGGGAGCTGTTTTTT.

J is TRBJ1-1 and V is TRBV4-1; 7 nucleotides agree with TRBD1. The germline CDR1 and CDR2 sequences are MGHRA and YSYEKL. The CDR3 spans 15 residues. The trim removed 0 bases at V and 5 bases at J, leaving 6 bases unmatched. The CDR3 DNA is TGCGCCAGCAGCCAAGAAGGAGACAGGGAGACTGAAGCTTTCTTT. Translating gives CASSQEGDRETEAFF.

The rearrangement uses TRBV28 and TRBJ2-7; TRBD1 agrees at 7 bases. The trim removed 7 bases at V and 6 bases at J, leaving 9 bases unmatched. CDR3 size: 13 residues. The germline V gene has CDR1 MDHEN and CDR2 SYDVKM. DNA for the CDR3: TGTGCCAGCATCTCGAACAGGGGAGTCGAGCAGTACTTC. Translated: CASISNRGVEQYF.

This clone has a single count. V is TRBV10-3 and J is TRBJ2-7, with D perhaps matching TRBD2 (5 bases). Trimming shortened V by 10 bases and J by 5 bases, and 15 bases separated the two germline ends. This CDR3 is built from 12 residues. Germline V gene lookup returns CDR1 ENHRY and CDR2 SYGVKD. The CDR3 DNA follows: TGTGCCACATACCAAGGGAGCCACGAGCAGTACTTC. Amino acid sequence: CATYQGSHEQYF.